Included here is one TCR beta chain sequence, with context. This entry is derived from a study of blood T cell repertoires in COVID-19. The CDR3 sequence is 13 residues long. V trimming: 8 bases; J trimming: 7 bases; junction bases outside the gene matches: 5. Germline V gene sequence: CDR1 SNHLY, CDR2 FYNNEI. Generated by immunoSEQ multiplex PCR, the TCRdb table keeps only in-frame clones and is missing some. Altogether under 75,000 clones are present, over 70% being singletons, with the ten largest covering 6.3%. This chain uses TRBV2 with TRBJ2-1; 10 bases line up with TRBD2. The origin of this receptor is a human donor in a cohort sampled during active COVID-19. Sequencing input: peripheral blood. The CDR3 reads CASSYSGRNEQFF. In DNA, the CDR3 is TGTGCCAGCTCCTATAGCGGGAGGAATGAGCAGTTCTTC.